A single sample is the source of the 26 T cell receptor beta chains below, sequenced in a study of blood T cell repertoires in COVID-19. Data came from immunoSEQ multiplex PCR; TCRdb stores just in-frame clones and leaves some out. The table records 130,000 to 150,000 clones, around 84% of them present only once. The sequenced material came from peripheral blood. These receptors were taken from a man aged 55-75 years with active or convalescent COVID-19.

The rearrangement joins TRBV4-1 to TRBJ1-1; D perhaps matches TRBD1 (5 bases). The CDR3 totals 15 residues. CDR1 MGHRA and CDR2 YSYEKL come from the germline V gene. V lost 3 bases to trimming and J lost 2 bases, with 13 bases between them. The CDR3 region is CASSQMDTPNTEAFF. For the CDR3, the DNA is TGCGCCAGCAGCCAGATGGACACGCCCAACACTGAAGCTTTCTTT.

The chain recombines TRBV7-2 with TRBJ2-2; 7 bases are shared with TRBD1. J lost 8 bases, V lost 5 bases, and 8 bases had no gene match. This CDR3 has 14 residues. The V gene's germline CDR1 is SGHTA and CDR2 FQGNSA. CDR3: CASSQRQGVGELFF. CDR3 DNA sequence: TGTGCCAGCAGCCAAAGACAGGGCGTGGGGGAGCTGTTTTTT. Looking up the rest from reference TRBV7-2 and TRBJ2-2 gives the full variable domain: GAGVSQSPSNKVTEKGKDVELRCDPISGHTALYWYRQSLGQGLEFLIYFQGNSAPDKSGLPSDRFSAERTGGSVSTLTIQRTQQEDSAVYLCASSQRQGVGELFFGEGSRLTVL.

The chain recombines TRBV9 with TRBJ2-2, with 10 bases aligning to TRBD2. Trimming took 4 bases from V and 9 from J; bases not matched to a gene: 6. The CDR3 has 14 amino acids. Germline V gene lookup returns CDR1 SGDLS and CDR2 YYNGEE. CDR3 sequence (DNA): TGTGCCAGCAGCTTCGAACTAGCGGGGCGGGAGCTGTTTTTT. This encodes CASSFELAGRELFF. Full variable domain (rest looked up from reference TRBV9 and TRBJ2-2): DSGVTQTPKHLITATGQRVTLRCSPRSGDLSVYWYQQSLDQGLQFLIQYYNGEERAKGNILERFSAQQFPDLHSELNLSSLELGDSALYFCASSFELAGRELFFGEGSRLTVL.

This chain uses TRBV7-2 with TRBJ2-5, with TRBD2 matching over 11 bases. Trimming took 0 bases from V and 5 from J; bases not matched to a gene: 8. This CDR3 is 17 amino acids long. Germline V CDR1 and CDR2: SGHTA, FQGNSA. This CDR3 reads CASSLARVAGGYETQYF. CDR3 nucleotide sequence: TGTGCCAGCAGCTTAGCGAGGGTAGCGGGAGGGTATGAGACCCAGTACTTC. Supplemented by reference TRBV7-2 and TRBJ2-5, the full variable domain reads GAGVSQSPSNKVTEKGKDVELRCDPISGHTALYWYRQSLGQGLEFLIYFQGNSAPDKSGLPSDRFSAERTGGSVSTLTIQRTQQEDSAVYLCASSLARVAGGYETQYFGPGTRLLVL.

The chain combines TRBV5-1 with TRBJ1-1; possibly TRBD1 for D (6 bases). The CDR3 runs 16 residues. From germline, CDR1 is SGHRS and CDR2 YFSETQ. Trimming left V 6 bases short and J 5 bases short, with 23 bases between. The CDR3 loop reads CASTRGAPTGVTEAFF. The CDR3 DNA reads TGCGCCAGCACCCGGGGGGCCCCTACCGGCGTTACTGAAGCTTTCTTT.

V and J are TRBV5-4 and TRBJ2-1; D possibly corresponds to TRBD2 (6 bases). Germline lookup yields CDR1 SGHNT and CDR2 YYREEE (reference sequence). This CDR3 contains 16 residues. Trimming shortened V by 5 bases and J by 5 bases, and 20 bases separated the two germline ends. Written as DNA, the CDR3 is TGTGCCAGCAGAAGACCCCGGACTACCGCCGACAATGAGCAGTTCTTC. Residues: CASRRPRTTADNEQFF.

This sequence joins TRBV7-9 and TRBJ2-2; 8 bases fit TRBD1. J was trimmed by 1 base and V by 7 bases; bases with no gene match: 5. The germline gives CDR1 SEHNR, CDR2 FQNEAQ (reference sequence). This CDR3 has 15 amino acids. Here the CDR3 DNA reads TGTGCCAGCACAATCAGGGGGCTGAACACCGGGGAGCTGTTTTTT. As protein: CASTIRGLNTGELFF.

The chain employs TRBV6-5 and TRBJ2-1, with a possible D match to TRBD1 (6 bases). Trimming took 2 bases from V and 15 from J, leaving 14 bases between them. The CDR3 has 12 amino acids. Germline assignment: CDR1 MNHEY and CDR2 SVGAGI. The CDR3 DNA reads as TGTGCCAGCAGTTACGAACAGGGCACGAGGTTCTTC. Translation: CASSYEQGTRFF.

The rearrangement joins TRBV2 to TRBJ1-3; possibly TRBD1 for D (5 bases). The CDR3 contains 15 residues. The ends were cut back, 6 bases at V and 2 bases at J, with 14 bases in the middle. From germline, CDR1 is SNHLY and CDR2 FYNNEI. CDR3 region: CASRPHQGPGNTIYF. For the CDR3, the DNA is TGTGCCAGCAGGCCCCACCAGGGTCCTGGAAACACCATATATTTT. The full variable domain, with the rest looked up from reference TRBV2 and TRBJ1-3, is EPEVTQTPSHQVTQMGQEVILRCVPISNHLYFYWYRQILGQKVEFLVSFYNNEISEKSEIFDDQFSVERPDGSNFTLKIRSTKLEDSAMYFCASRPHQGPGNTIYFGEGSWLTVV.

The chain links TRBV10-3 to TRBJ1-2; TRBD1 might be the D (5 bases). CDR1 is ENHRY, CDR2 SYGVKD, per germline. This CDR3 is 14 amino acids long. Trimming left V 2 bases short and J 8 bases short, with 15 bases between. The CDR3 coding sequence is TGTGCCATCAGTGAGCTGGGGCCAACCACGGGCTACACCTTC. Protein: CAISELGPTTGYTF.

The V gene is TRBV2, the J gene TRBJ1-6, with TRBD1 matching 7 bases. This CDR3 has 14 amino acids. The V and J ends lost 7 bases and 7 bases, in that order; junction bases with no gene match: 7. Germline CDR1 SNHLY, CDR2 FYNNEI. Here the CDR3 reads CASKLTGENSPLHF. The CDR3 bases are TGTGCCAGCAAATTAACAGGGGAAAATTCACCCCTCCACTTT.

The chain carries TRBV6-6 and TRBJ1-3; D not certain. Trimming removed 6 bases at V and 4 bases at J, with 16 bases between. Per the germline V gene, CDR1 is MNHNY and CDR2 is SVGAGI (reference sequence). The CDR3 length is 15 residues. In DNA form, the CDR3 reads TGTGCCAGCAGCTCTGGGCCCCCCTTCGGAAACACCATATATTTT. Translation gives CASSSGPPFGNTIYF.

This sequence joins TRBV20-1 and TRBJ2-1; possibly TRBD2 for D (5 bases). The germline gives CDR1 DFQATT, CDR2 SNEGSKA (reference sequence). This CDR3 region has 15 residues. V lost 3 bases and J lost 1, with 13 bases in between. The CDR3 region is CSASNTRVSYNEQFF. CDR3 nucleotides: TGCAGTGCTAGTAACACTAGAGTTTCCTACAATGAGCAGTTCTTC.

The chain has TRBV6-5 and TRBJ2-3, with 8 bases aligning to TRBD2. V was pared by 10 bases and J by 6 bases, with 15 bases of the junction left unmatched. Germline V CDR1 and CDR2: MNHEY, SVGAGI. This CDR3 comprises 15 residues. The CDR3 DNA reads as TGTGCCACCGGAGTGGGTGCAGCGGGGGCGGATACGCAGTATTTT. Encoded protein: CATGVGAAGADTQYF.

This clone appeared a few times. This chain joins TRBV19 and TRBJ1-2, with 7 positions matching TRBD1. J gave up 4 bases and V 6 bases, and 11 bases lay outside the gene matches. This CDR3 contains 15 residues. From germline, CDR1 is LNHDA and CDR2 SQIVND (reference sequence). DNA for the CDR3: TGTGCCAGTAGCTCTGGTGAAGGGGGCGTCTATGGCTACACCTTC. Amino acid sequence: CASSSGEGGVYGYTF.

The rearrangement links TRBV29-1 to TRBJ1-1; 8 bases line up with TRBD1. The CDR3 length is 14 residues. With 3 bases clipped from V and 6 bases from J, the junction kept 9 bases outside the gene matches. Germline lookup yields CDR1 SQVTM and CDR2 ANQGSEA. As DNA, the CDR3 is TGCAGCGTTGACCGAACAGGGGGGTTGGCTGAAGCTTTCTTT. This gives the protein CSVDRTGGLAEAFF.

The chain carries TRBV7-2 and TRBJ1-6, with a tentative D call TRBD1 (5 bases). This CDR3 has 15 amino acids. Trimming left V 1 base short and J 9 bases short, with 13 bases between. From germline, CDR1 is SGHTA and CDR2 FQGNSA. CDR3 amino acids: CASSLESGLGSPLHF. The CDR3 coding sequence is TGTGCCAGCAGCTTAGAATCAGGGTTAGGTTCACCCCTCCACTTT.

The rearrangement joins TRBV7-9 to TRBJ1-4; a possible D gene is TRBD1 (6 bases). The CDR3 contains 19 residues. Germline V CDR1 and CDR2: SEHNR, FQNEAQ (reference sequence). V lost 1 base and J 7 bases, leaving 25 bases between the germline ends. The chain's CDR3 is CASSLGPGESSPRREKLFF. The DNA of the CDR3 is TGTGCCAGCAGCTTAGGCCCAGGGGAGTCCTCCCCGCGTCGTGAAAAACTGTTTTTT.

CDR3 loop: CASSYNRGTNEKLFF. The DNA for the CDR3 is TGTGCCAGCAGCTACAACAGGGGAACTAATGAAAAACTGTTTTTT. The rearrangement uses TRBV11-3 and TRBJ1-4, with 7 bases identical to TRBD1. V was pared by 4 bases and J by 1 base, with 3 bases of the junction left unmatched. The CDR3 is made up of 15 amino acids. CDR1 is SGHNT and CDR2 is YENEEA in the germline V gene.

V usage is TRBV29-1 and J usage is TRBJ2-4, with TRBD2 identical over 9 bases. There are 15 residues in the CDR3. Germline lookup yields CDR1 SQVTM and CDR2 ANQGSEA. V was pared by 4 bases and J by 6 bases, with 10 bases of the junction left unmatched. DNA for the CDR3: TGCAGCGTTGGCCGAGCGGGGGGAGGTGGAAACATTCAGTACTTC. This encodes CSVGRAGGGGNIQYF.

CDR3 coding DNA: TGCGCCAGCAGCTTTGGGGGAGGGCCCAGCACAGATACGCAGTATTTT. Amino acid sequence: CASSFGGGPSTDTQYF. The rearrangement links TRBV5-1 to TRBJ2-3, with TRBD2 identical over 7 bases. Germline CDR1 reads SGHRS; CDR2 reads YFSETQ. Trimming cost V 2 bases and J 0 bases; bases outside gene matches: 6. The CDR3 extends over 16 amino acids.

This chain joins TRBV6-5 and TRBJ2-1; 12 bases map to TRBD2. CDR3 length: 15 amino acids. J gave up 6 bases and V 6 bases, and 6 bases lay outside the gene matches. The germline V gene encodes CDR1 MNHEY and CDR2 SVGAGI. DNA of the CDR3: TGTGCCAGCAGGGTACTAGCGGGGGGTCCCAATGAGCAGTTCTTC. Encoded protein: CASRVLAGGPNEQFF.

This clone has only a few counts. The CDR3 here is CASSPDPPRQPQHF. The CDR3 DNA follows: TGTGCCAGCTCACCAGATCCTCCGAGACAGCCCCAGCATTTT. The chain links TRBV18 to TRBJ1-5; no clear D. The CDR3 covers 14 residues. The germline V and J ends were trimmed by 2 bases and 7 bases, with 12 bases remaining between them. From germline, CDR1 is KGHSH and CDR2 LQKENI.

This chain connects TRBV28 to TRBJ2-7; 7 bases align to TRBD2. This CDR3 region has 14 residues. Germline CDR1 and CDR2: MDHEN and SYDVKM. Trimming took 3 bases from V and 4 from J; bases not matched to a gene: 6. The CDR3 DNA reads TGTGCCAGCAGTTTGGGCGGGAGAGCTTACGAGCAGTACGTC. Amino acids: CASSLGGRAYEQYV.

The chain links TRBV21-1 to TRBJ2-7; the D call in the table, TRBD2, was not verified against the DNA. TRBV21-1 is flagged as a pseudogene. This CDR3 is 15 amino acids long. The CDR3 coding sequence is TGTGCCAGCAGCCAGACTAGCGGGAGGGTCTACGAGCAGTACGTC. Translation: CASSQTSGRVYEQYV.

The CDR3: CASSFVASGTGELFF. Written as DNA, the CDR3 is TGTGCCAGCAGCTTCGTCGCCTCGGGCACCGGGGAGCTGTTTTTT. The chain has TRBV11-2 and TRBJ2-2; D gene uncertain. This CDR3 has 15 residues. CDR1 and CDR2 from the germline V gene are SGHAT and FQNNGV. V lost 3 bases, J lost 4 bases, and 12 bases lay in between.